Each of the 21 T cell receptor beta chains below was sequenced from the same sample in a study of blood T cells in healthy people across ages. A J-beta primer mix and a sample-barcoded 5' primer were used in a second PCR of about 7 to 12 cycles. TCRdb reprocessed the 5' RACE reads via MiXCR and lists one record per CDR3 protein. Here the sample spans approximately 780,000 distinct CDR3 sequences, under 30% being singletons. These same records also appear under a second study, on T cells of mothers and their children.

Sequencing was carried out using blood. The receptors originated from a boy aged 5-17 years in good health.

A remark on this clonotype: Its ends do not fully match the called genes, so a read error is possible. This chain uses TRBV29-1 with TRBJ2-4; maybe TRBD1 (5 bases). In germline, CDR1 is SQVTM, CDR2 ANQGSEA. This CDR3 is built from 10 residues. DNA of the CDR3: TGCAGCGTTGACGACAGAGGTCTCCACTTC. Its translation: CSVDDRGLHF.

The V call is TRBV29-1, the J call TRBJ2-5; the match to TRBD1 covers 9 bases. This CDR3 has 14 residues. CDR1 and CDR2 from the germline V gene are SQVTM and ANQGSEA. Trimming took 7 bases from V and 5 from J; bases not matched to a gene: 11. The CDR3 sequence is CSAFPGQGIETQYF. CDR3 DNA sequence: TGCAGCGCCTTTCCGGGACAGGGTATTGAGACCCAGTACTTC.

V gene TRBV7-9 combines with J gene TRBJ2-5; D is perhaps TRBD1 (7 bases). The J call is doubtful: the DNA matches TRBJ2-7 better. The CDR3 consists of 15 residues. Germline CDR1 and CDR2: SEHNR and FQNEAQ (reference sequence). CDR3 loop: CASSLAAGGSHEQYF. The CDR3 DNA is TGTGCCAGCAGCTTAGCGGCAGGGGGGTCCCACGAGCAGTACTTC.

This clonotype has more than one count but fewer than ten. The chain is built from TRBV7-3 and TRBJ2-5; 10 positions match TRBD2. The J call is doubtful: the DNA matches TRBJ2-7 better. The CDR3 totals 16 residues. Germline CDR1 and CDR2: SGHTA and FQGTGA. CDR3: CASSLTGTSEHYEQYF. In DNA form, the CDR3 reads TGTGCCAGCAGCTTGACCGGGACTAGCGAGCACTACGAGCAGTACTTC.

This clonotype was picked up a small number of times. This chain connects TRBV27 to TRBJ2-3, with D maybe TRBD2 (7 bases). The CDR3 consists of 18 residues. Germline loops: CDR1 MNHEY, CDR2 SMNVEV (reference sequence). The ends were cut back, 8 bases at V and 2 bases at J, with 26 bases in the middle. The chain's CDR3 is CASLRGGTPEGNTDTQYF. Written as DNA, the CDR3 is TGTGCCAGCCTGAGGGGGGGTACGCCCGAGGGGAACACAGATACGCAGTATTTT.

This clonotype came up many times. V and J are TRBV5-1 and TRBJ1-5, with TRBD1 identical over 10 bases. Germline V gene sequence: CDR1 SGHRS, CDR2 YFSETQ. This CDR3 has 15 residues. J lost 6 bases, V lost 2 bases, and 5 bases had no gene match. CDR3 nucleotides: TGCGCCAGCAGCTTAGGGACAGGGGCGGGTCAGCCCCAGCATTTT. This sequence encodes CASSLGTGAGQPQHF.

Notes on this clonotype: One base away lies a much larger clone, so this may be a sequencing read error. As the CDR3 is not closed by the conserved phenylalanine or tryptophan, this likely results from a read error. This sequence joins TRBV4-2 and TRBJ2-7, with D hard to call. Trimming pared 0 bases from V and 4 bases from J, leaving 10 bases between. In germline, CDR1 is LGHNA, CDR2 YNFKEQ. The CDR3 length is 14 residues. CDR3 sequence: CASSQDLLGYEQYL. CDR3 nucleotide sequence: TGTGCCAGCAGCCAAGATCTTTTGGGATACGAGCAGTACCTC.

The chain links TRBV7-9 to TRBJ1-1; a weak D match, TRBD1 (5 bases). V was pared by 4 bases and J by 6 bases, with 9 bases between. CDR3 length: 12 residues. Germline CDR1 and CDR2: SEHNR and FQNEAQ (reference sequence). The CDR3: CASSWGDAEAFF. The CDR3 bases are TGTGCCAGCAGCTGGGGCGATGCTGAAGCTTTCTTT.

This clonotype has more than one count but fewer than ten. The chain has TRBV6-5 and TRBJ2-6, with no clear D. CDR3 length: 17 amino acids. V gave up 0 bases and J gave up 0 bases, with 9 bases separating them. The germline gives CDR1 MNHEY, CDR2 SVGAGI. CDR3 region: CASSYSLGHSGANVLTF. CDR3 DNA: TGTGCCAGCAGTTACTCGTTAGGGCACTCTGGGGCCAACGTCCTGACTTTC.

The chain uses TRBV29-1 and TRBJ2-5; D gene unclear. This CDR3 comprises 11 residues. The V end lost 8 bases, the J end lost 4 bases, and 11 bases lay between the germline ends. Germline-derived CDR1 and CDR2 are SQVTM and ANQGSEA. The CDR3 DNA reads as TGCAGCATCGTCATTGGAGAGACCCAGTACTTC. Amino acid sequence: CSIVIGETQYF.

The table lists this clonotype with a few counts. The gene calls are TRBV28 and TRBJ1-4, with no clear D. With 5 bases removed from V and 4 bases from J, the gap between germline ends came to 11 bases. The CDR3 has 14 amino acids. Germline lookup yields CDR1 MDHEN and CDR2 SYDVKM. Written as DNA, the CDR3 is TGTGCCAGCAGTCCCCGTTGGGGTAATGAAAAACTGTTTTTT. Translating it yields CASSPRWGNEKLFF. Filled out from reference TRBV28 and TRBJ1-4, the complete variable domain reads DVKVTQSSRYLVKRTGEKVFLECVQDMDHENMFWYRQDPGLGLRLIYFSYDVKMKEKGDIPEGYSVSREKKERFSLILESASTNQTSMYLCASSPRWGNEKLFFGSGTQLSVL.

Remarks on this clonotype: An end of the junction does not agree with germline; a read error may underlie this. V is TRBV24-1 and J is TRBJ2-5; 14 nucleotides agree with TRBD2. Germline lookup yields CDR1 KGHDR and CDR2 SFDVKD. This CDR3 has 20 residues. The CDR3 region is CATSPRGGLAGDNHYNEPFF. DNA of the CDR3: TGTGCCACCAGCCCCCGGGGGGGACTAGCGGGGGACAACCACTACAATGAGCCGTTCTTC.

The chain carries TRBV12-3 or TRBV12-4 and TRBJ2-3; D possibly corresponds to TRBD1 (6 bases). The CDR3 consists of 16 residues. Trimming took off 3 bases at V and 3 bases at J, with 16 bases between the two ends. The CDR3 DNA follows: TGTGCCAGCAGTTTTAATCGACAGGTGAGTACAGATACGCAGTATTTT. It is translated as CASSFNRQVSTDTQYF.

This clonotype occurred a few times. V usage is TRBV7-2 and J usage is TRBJ2-3, with TRBD2 matching 10 bases. The junction had 6 bases not matched to a gene; V was cut back by 5 bases and J by 4 bases. The CDR3 is made up of 15 amino acids. Germline CDR1 SGHTA, CDR2 FQGNSA. The CDR3 here is CASSRSGGAADTQYF. Written as DNA, the CDR3 is TGTGCCAGCAGCCGGAGCGGGGGGGCCGCAGATACGCAGTATTTT.

V and J are TRBV2 and TRBJ2-5; D is perhaps TRBD1 (6 bases). The last part of the DNA fits TRBJ2-1 better; the J call may be wrong. Germline V gives CDR1 SNHLY, CDR2 FYNNEI. The length of the CDR3 is 15 residues. The CDR3 coding sequence is TGTGCCAGCACCGAAGGGGACATCCCCATCAATGAGCAGTTCTTC. It specifies CASTEGDIPINEQFF.

J is TRBJ1-2 and V is TRBV25-1; TRBD1 aligns across 9 bases. The V segment lost 3 bases and the J segment 7 bases; nucleotides outside the gene matches: 6. The CDR3 totals 14 residues. The V gene's germline CDR1 is MGHDK and CDR2 SYGVNS. In DNA, the CDR3 is TGTGCCAGCAGTGAGCAAGACAGGGGGGGTGGCTACACCTTC. Protein: CASSEQDRGGGYTF.

This clonotype was seen more than once but under ten times. The V and J genes are TRBV4-1 and TRBJ2-7, with a tentative D call TRBD2 (6 bases). The V and J ends lost 0 bases and 2 bases respectively, with 14 bases between them. The length of the CDR3 is 16 residues. Germline CDR1 and CDR2: MGHRA and YSYEKL. CDR3 region: CASSQDRERVPYEQYF. CDR3 nucleotide sequence: TGCGCCAGCAGCCAAGATCGGGAGAGGGTCCCCTACGAGCAGTACTTC.

The rearrangement uses TRBV7-9 and TRBJ2-5, with D hard to call. V was trimmed by 8 bases and J by 7 bases, leaving 14 bases between them. Germline values: CDR1 SEHNR, CDR2 FQNEAQ (reference sequence). The CDR3 extends over 12 amino acids. The CDR3 coding sequence is TGTGCCAGCGGTGGGCAGGATGGGACCCAGTACTTC. Encoded protein: CASGGQDGTQYF.

CDR3 sequence: CASSLAPGVTEAFF. The CDR3 bases are TGCGCCAGCAGCTTGGCCCCCGGGGTCACTGAAGCTTTCTTT. The chain uses TRBV5-1 and TRBJ1-1; no reliable D call. There are 14 residues in the CDR3. Germline loops: CDR1 SGHRS, CDR2 YFSETQ. Trimming removed 0 bases at V and 4 bases at J, with 10 bases between.

The rearrangement joins TRBV7-9 to TRBJ2-7, with D possibly matching TRBD1 (6 bases). Trimming shortened V by 5 bases and J by 2 bases, and 19 bases separated the two germline ends. CDR3 length equals 16 residues. Germline V lookup: CDR1 SEHNR, CDR2 FQNEAQ (reference sequence). For the CDR3, the DNA is TGTGCCAGCAGCGACATGGGGGCCCGAAACCCCTACGAGCAGTACTTC. Translated: CASSDMGARNPYEQYF.

In this sample, this clonotype turned up a few times. The V call is TRBV28, the J call TRBJ2-5; D uncertain. This CDR3 has 12 amino acids. Per the germline V gene, CDR1 is MDHEN and CDR2 is SYDVKM. Trimming removed 11 bases from V and 4 bases from J, with 14 bases in between. The DNA for the CDR3 is TGTGCCGCCACGGACCCGCTAGAGACCCAGTACTTC. Its protein is CAATDPLETQYF. Full variable domain (remainder filled in from reference TRBV28 and TRBJ2-5): DVKVTQSSRYLVKRTGEKVFLECVQDMDHENMFWYRQDPGLGLRLIYFSYDVKMKEKGDIPEGYSVSREKKERFSLILESASTNQTSMYLCAATDPLETQYFGPGTRLLVL.